Listed here is a single T cell receptor (beta chain). This sample stems from a study of blood T cell repertoires in COVID-19. Study-level background: Acute and convalescent COVID-19 specimens originated in the United States, Italy and Spain. PBMCs, B-cell-depleted T cells, or T cells provided the cDNA or gDNA that made up the material.

TCRdb's table, derived via immunoSEQ multiplex PCR, lists solely in-frame clones and lacks some. The sample lists roughly 28,000 clones, approximately 92% occurring once. With 5 bases removed from V and 3 bases from J, the gap between germline ends came to 14 bases. The CDR3 consists of 15 residues. Germline CDR1 is MNHEY and CDR2 is SVGEGT. This TCR derives from a human donor with acute or convalescent COVID-19. The donor label of this sample is uncertain. The genes are TRBV6-2 or TRBV6-3 and TRBJ2-1; maybe TRBD2 (5 bases). The sample comprised peripheral blood. The CDR3: CASSQTRTYYNEQFF. The CDR3 nucleotides are TGTGCCAGCAGTCAAACTAGGACCTACTACAATGAGCAGTTCTTC.